This TCR beta chain was recovered during a study of blood T cells in healthy people across ages. Study-wide results and limits: Unsorted PBMCs ruled out conclusive naive versus antigen-experienced comparison. TCR beta diversity, measured per million T cells, fell in a roughly linear way with age.

Combining a sample-barcoded 5' primer with a J-beta primer mix, a second PCR ran for about 7 to 11 cycles. All samples gave at least 3 million CDR3-containing paired-end reads. MiXCR, run by TCRdb on the 5' RACE reads, gives a single entry per CDR3 protein. Of 1.5 million to 2 million distinct CDR3 sequences listed, about two fifths were seen once; the top ten hold under 25%. The V and J ends lost 6 bases and 2 bases respectively, with 14 bases between them. The CDR3 runs 16 residues. In germline, CDR1 is PRHDT, CDR2 FYEKMQ (reference sequence). Russia was home to the donors, healthy Caucasian individuals aged about 6 to 100. Note on this clonotype: Antigen: not known.

Sequencing was done on a sample of blood. The genes are TRBV13 and TRBJ2-6, with a tentative D call TRBD1 (6 bases). The receptor was isolated from a human donor in good health. The CDR3 DNA follows: TGTGCCAGCAGTCTTCAGGGGAACCCTGGGGCCAACGTCCTGACTTTC. Amino acids: CASSLQGNPGANVLTF. Full variable domain (remainder filled in from reference TRBV13 and TRBJ2-6): AAGVIQSPRHLIKEKRETATLKCYPIPRHDTVYWYQQGPGQDPQFLISFYEKMQSDKGSIPDRFSAQQFSDYHSELNMSSLELGDSALYFCASSLQGNPGANVLTFGAGSRLTVL.